Below are 13 T cell receptor beta chains sequenced from a single sample in a study of CD8+CD57+ T cells in acquired aplastic anemia. Researchers used genomic DNA as the template to profile TCR beta VDJ and CDR3. TCRdb reanalysed the reads using MiXCR and keeps one entry per CDR3 protein. The sample consists of about half a million distinct CDR3 sequences, around a third of them appearing once. In patients chosen for sequencing, flow cytometry had shown CD8+CD57+ cell expansion. The sequenced sample was sorted CD4+, CD8+, or CD8+CD57+ T cells (not recorded which) from PBMCs. These receptors all come from a human donor with aplastic anemia.

The chain recombines TRBV28 with TRBJ1-2; D gene uncertain. V lost 3 bases and J 3 bases, leaving 17 bases between the germline ends. Germline CDR1 MDHEN, CDR2 SYDVKM. The CDR3 spans 16 residues. CDR3: CASSFYPTPVYYGYTF. CDR3 DNA sequence: TGTGCCAGCAGTTTCTACCCTACTCCCGTTTACTATGGCTACACCTTC.

This clonotype was counted ten times or more. The gene calls are TRBV20-1 and TRBJ1-1; no firm D call. This CDR3 contains 13 residues. V lost 7 bases, J lost 4 bases, and 16 bases lay in between. The V gene's germline CDR1 is DFQATT and CDR2 SNEGSKA (reference sequence). The CDR3 sequence: CSVGPSGGTEAFF. CDR3 in DNA: TGCAGTGTCGGACCGTCGGGTGGCACTGAAGCTTTCTTT.

This clonotype was seen ten or more times. The CDR3 reads CASSVAEGPGYGYTF. Here the CDR3 DNA reads TGTGCCAGCAGCGTAGCCGAGGGGCCAGGGTATGGCTACACCTTC. The chain couples TRBV9 to TRBJ1-2, with a tentative D call TRBD1 (5 bases). Trimming took off 0 bases at V and 5 bases at J, with 14 bases between the two ends. Germline CDR1 SGDLS, CDR2 YYNGEE. This CDR3 comprises 15 residues.

V gene TRBV30 combines with J gene TRBJ2-5, with a tentative D call TRBD2 (6 bases). V lost 0 bases to trimming and J lost 5 bases, with 13 bases between them. In germline, CDR1 is GTSNPN, CDR2 SVGIG (reference sequence). CDR3 length equals 14 residues. The CDR3: CAWSVKGGGETQYF. The CDR3 bases are TGTGCCTGGAGTGTAAAAGGAGGAGGGGAGACCCAGTACTTC.

CDR3 amino acids: CASSWDGYYEQYF. Written as DNA, the CDR3 is TGCGCCAGCAGCTGGGACGGATACTACGAGCAGTACTTC. The rearrangement links TRBV5-1 to TRBJ2-7; the D gene could be TRBD1 or TRBD2 (5 bases each). Germline V gene sequence: CDR1 SGHRS, CDR2 YFSETQ. V lost 3 bases, J lost 3 bases, and 10 bases lay in between. This CDR3 has 13 amino acids.

V and J are TRBV3-1 and TRBJ1-2; the D is unclear. V was trimmed by 3 bases and J by 1 base, leaving 9 bases between them. The CDR3 has 14 residues. Germline lookup yields CDR1 LGHDT and CDR2 YNNKEL (reference sequence). CDR3 sequence reads: CASSQARGNYGYTF. In nucleotides, the CDR3 is TGTGCCAGCAGCCAGGCCCGGGGTAACTATGGCTACACCTTC.

This clonotype showed up many times. The CDR3, as DNA: TGTGCCAGCAGAGACCGGGACAGGCCTCCCTACGAGCAGTACTTC. It encodes CASRDRDRPPYEQYF. The V and J genes are TRBV25-1 and TRBJ2-7; TRBD1 matches 8 bases. Germline CDR1 is MGHDK and CDR2 is SYGVNS. V lost 6 bases to trimming and J lost 2 bases; unmatched junction nucleotides: 9. CDR3 size: 15 residues.

This clonotype was seen only a few times. V is TRBV20-1 and J is TRBJ1-2, with unresolved D. V lost 8 bases, J lost 8 bases, and 18 bases lay in between. Germline values: CDR1 DFQATT, CDR2 SNEGSKA (reference sequence). CDR3 length equals 12 residues. CDR3 amino acids: CSTTQPEGGYTF. Written as DNA, the CDR3 is TGCAGTACTACTCAACCCGAAGGGGGCTACACCTTC.

The V and J genes are TRBV15 and TRBJ1-2; TRBD1 aligns across 12 bases. The CDR3 is 16 residues long. Germline values: CDR1 LNHNV, CDR2 YYDKDF (reference sequence). V lost 7 bases to trimming and J lost 3 bases; unmatched junction nucleotides: 9. CDR3 in DNA: TGTGCCACCACCCCGGGACAGGGGGCGGGGGACTATGGCTACACCTTC. It translates to CATTPGQGAGDYGYTF.

The V call is TRBV5-1, the J call TRBJ2-7; TRBD1 is a possible D gene (6 bases). Trimming removed 7 bases from V and 3 bases from J, with 23 bases in between. Germline values: CDR1 SGHRS, CDR2 YFSETQ. CDR3 length: 16 residues. CDR3 region: CASGTGYRENNYEQYF. CDR3 DNA sequence: TGCGCCAGCGGTACCGGCTACAGGGAAAATAACTACGAGCAGTACTTC.

This clonotype appeared a few times. This chain links TRBV7-2 with TRBJ1-1, with a weak D call TRBD1 (6 bases). Between the trimmed V and J ends, which lost 5 bases and 9 bases, there was a span of 16 bases. CDR1 is SGHTA and CDR2 is FQGNSA in the germline V gene. The CDR3 is made up of 13 amino acids. The CDR3 DNA follows: TGTGCCAGCAGCCCCCGGACAGCCCCAAAAGCTTTCTTT. This codes for CASSPRTAPKAFF.

Turning to this clonotype: At one boundary the junction diverges from the germline segment, which might be a read error. The chain employs TRBV19 and TRBJ1-1; D not resolved. The CDR3 is made up of 13 amino acids. Germline V gene data show CDR1 as LNHDA and CDR2 as SQIVND (reference sequence). CDR3 amino acids: CANTQRSNTEAFF. CDR3 bases: TGTGCCAATACCCAGCGATCCAACACCGAAGCTTTCTTT.

The chain links TRBV10-2 to TRBJ1-1, with 9 bases fitting TRBD1. CDR3 length: 15 amino acids. V lost 7 bases to trimming and J lost 6 bases; unmatched junction nucleotides: 12. CDR1 is WSHSY and CDR2 is SAAADI in the germline V gene. The CDR3, as DNA: TGCGCCAGCACTCCCCGGGACAGGGAAACCCCTGAAGCTTTCTTT. Its translation is CASTPRDRETPEAFF.